The sequence of this T cell receptor beta chain was determined in a study of blood T cells in healthy people across ages. Peripheral blood from each donor was collected in a volume of approximately 9.5 milliliters. This clonotype showed up many times. Antigen: not known. Study results and caveats: Expanded clonotype shifts may have been confounded, as the donors had an unknown CMV status. The recorded TCR beta diversity per million T cells decreased in a roughly linear manner with age.

Combining a sample-barcoded 5' primer with a J-beta primer mix, a second PCR ran for about 7 to 11 cycles. TCRdb reprocessed the 5' RACE reads with MiXCR, giving one entry per CDR3 protein. The data hold hundreds of thousands of distinct CDR3 sequences, with 22% observed a single time. Germline V gene data show CDR1 as SGHTA and CDR2 as FQGNSA. The CDR3 is made up of 11 amino acids. V was shortened by 6 bases and J by 5 bases, with 7 bases between the two germline ends. This rearrangement joins TRBV7-2 to TRBJ2-5; D is undetermined. The sequenced sample was blood. The TCR comes from a man between 65 and 79 years old in good health. The CDR3 reads CASSSWETQYF. Written as DNA, the CDR3 is TGTGCCAGCAGTTCCTGGGAGACCCAGTACTTC.